These 26 T cell receptor beta chains were sequenced from one sample in a study of T cell changes during pregnancy in multiple sclerosis (dated by TCRdb to the late 2010s). Receptors were amplified or captured by the immunoSEQ multiplex PCR assay. TCRdb obtained this table from immuneACCESS and retained in-frame rearrangements with V and J assigned. These tables miss some clones; where compared with another copy, unresolved V genes account for less than half of the shortfall, and the remainder is unexplained. The sample includes 60,000 to 90,000 clones, with 70% to 90% observed a single time. Around 1.8% of the sample goes to the ten largest clones. Sequencing used peripheral blood, obtained before pregnancy. Source of these receptors: a female donor with multiple sclerosis, enrolled in a pregnancy study.

V and J are TRBV4-3 and TRBJ1-6; D call uncertain. V lost 0 bases to trimming and J lost 2 bases, with 5 bases between them. CDR1 LGHNA and CDR2 YSLEER come from the germline V gene. The CDR3 loop spans 15 amino acids. The CDR3 is CASSQEAAYNSPLHF. The CDR3 DNA follows: TGCGCCAGCAGCCAAGAGGCAGCCTATAATTCACCCCTCCACTTT.

The chain joins TRBV7-6 to TRBJ2-5; maybe TRBD1 (5 bases). This CDR3 is 20 amino acids long. Germline V gene lookup returns CDR1 SGHVS and CDR2 FNYEAQ. Trimming took 1 base from V and 3 from J, leaving 27 bases between them. This CDR3 is CASSLVGQLGLQGVEETQYF. In DNA form, the CDR3 reads TGTGCCAGCAGCTTAGTGGGGCAACTGGGGTTACAAGGGGTGGAAGAGACCCAGTACTTC. The full variable domain, completed using reference TRBV7-6 and TRBJ2-5, is GAGVSQSPRYKVTKRGQDVALRCDPISGHVSLYWYRQALGQGPEFLTYFNYEAQQDKSGLPNDRFSAERPEGSISTLTIQRTEQRDSAMYRCASSLVGQLGLQGVEETQYFGPGTRLLVL.

V is TRBV6-1 and J is TRBJ1-5; D gene ambiguous. Germline V gives CDR1 MNHNS, CDR2 SASEGT. This CDR3 spans 14 amino acids. V was pared by 4 bases and J by 0 bases, with 7 bases between. In DNA form, the CDR3 reads TGTGCCAGCAGTGGGCCCAATAGCAATCAGCCCCAGCATTTT. This gives the protein CASSGPNSNQPQHF.

The chain carries TRBV5-4 and TRBJ1-2; D may be TRBD1 (5 bases). V lost 0 bases, J lost 8 bases, and 11 bases lay in between. Germline V gene sequence: CDR1 SGHNT, CDR2 YYREEE (reference sequence). The CDR3 totals 13 residues. The CDR3 here is CASSLGTKEGYTF. DNA of the CDR3: TGTGCCAGCAGCTTGGGGACAAAGGAGGGCTACACCTTC.

The chain employs TRBV4-3 and TRBJ1-1; 8 bases are a match to TRBD1. The junction had 3 bases not matched to a gene; V was cut back by 0 bases and J by 3 bases. CDR1 and CDR2 from the germline V gene are LGHNA and YSLEER. There are 15 residues in the CDR3. The CDR3 reads CASSQEPGGYTEAFF. The CDR3, as DNA: TGCGCCAGCAGCCAAGAGCCAGGGGGCTACACTGAAGCTTTCTTT.

The V gene is TRBV6-5, the J gene TRBJ2-7, with D hard to call. Trimming shortened V by 8 bases and J by 2 bases, and 16 bases separated the two germline ends. This CDR3 comprises 14 residues. Germline V CDR1 and CDR2: MNHEY, SVGAGI. In nucleotides, the CDR3 is TGTGCCAGCTCAGGTGATTGGCAAGCCTACGAGCAGTACTTC. This codes for CASSGDWQAYEQYF.

The genes are TRBV28 and TRBJ2-1; perhaps TRBD2 as D (6 bases). V shed 3 bases and J shed 3 bases, with 15 bases lying between them. The CDR3 spans 16 residues. Germline V gene lookup returns CDR1 MDHEN and CDR2 SYDVKM. CDR3 residues: CASSFGGGAFYNEQFF. CDR3 in DNA: TGTGCCAGCAGTTTCGGTGGCGGGGCGTTCTACAATGAGCAGTTCTTC.

The chain couples TRBV7-2 to TRBJ2-4; D may be TRBD1 (5 bases). The CDR3 loop spans 15 amino acids. Trimming left V 5 bases short and J 0 bases short, with 11 bases between. Germline CDR1 is SGHTA and CDR2 is FQGNSA. CDR3 sequence reads: CASSAGYIAKNIQYF. DNA of the CDR3: TGTGCCAGCAGCGCAGGGTATATAGCCAAAAACATTCAGTACTTC.

This clone was seen more than once but under ten times. CDR3 nucleotide sequence: TGTGCCAGCAGCCCCCTCGGACATCCCGAGGGCTACACCTTC. It encodes CASSPLGHPEGYTF. This sequence joins TRBV7-8 and TRBJ1-2; perhaps TRBD1 as D (5 bases). The V and J ends lost 5 bases and 8 bases respectively, with 18 bases between them. CDR3 length: 14 amino acids. Germline V gene lookup returns CDR1 SGHVS and CDR2 FQNEAQ.

The chain links TRBV5-6 to TRBJ2-5, with TRBD1 as a possible D gene (5 bases). CDR3 length: 14 residues. Germline V CDR1 and CDR2: SGHDT, YYEEEE. V was pared by 4 bases and J by 1 base, with 11 bases between. The CDR3 protein is CASSHRSLQETQYF. Written as DNA, the CDR3 is TGTGCCAGCAGCCACAGGAGCCTCCAAGAGACCCAGTACTTC.

This clone has a single count. The genes are TRBV28 and TRBJ2-7; TRBD1 matches 10 bases. CDR3 length: 15 amino acids. V lost 6 bases to trimming and J lost 3 bases; unmatched junction nucleotides: 8. Germline lookup yields CDR1 MDHEN and CDR2 SYDVKM. CDR3 nucleotides: TGTGCCAGCAGCCTAGACAGGGGGCGACGCTACGAGCAGTACTTC. Its protein is CASSLDRGRRYEQYF.

V usage is TRBV5-4 and J usage is TRBJ2-7, with D possibly matching TRBD2 (6 bases). V lost 3 bases and J 0 bases, leaving 16 bases between the germline ends. From germline, CDR1 is SGHNT and CDR2 YYREEE (reference sequence). This CDR3 contains 16 residues. The CDR3 loop is CASSSGVGAISYEQYF. The CDR3 DNA is TGTGCCAGCAGCTCGGGGGTCGGGGCCATCTCCTACGAGCAGTACTTC.

The chain carries TRBV29-1 and TRBJ2-1; possible D gene TRBD1, 5 bases. Germline CDR1 is SQVTM and CDR2 is ANQGSEA. The CDR3 is 10 residues long. With 7 bases removed from V and 6 bases from J, the gap between germline ends came to 7 bases. CDR3 sequence: CSARGNEQFF. In DNA form, the CDR3 reads TGCAGCGCTAGGGGCAATGAGCAGTTCTTC.

This clone has a single count. The chain couples TRBV7-9 to TRBJ1-1; D unresolved. The CDR3 sequence is 13 residues long. CDR1 is SEHNR and CDR2 is FQNEAQ in the germline V gene (reference sequence). Trimming pared 8 bases from V and 4 bases from J, leaving 14 bases between. CDR3 residues: CASRLLEGTEAFF. The CDR3 nucleotides are TGTGCCAGCCGCCTACTTGAGGGCACTGAAGCTTTCTTT.

The chain uses TRBV4-1 and TRBJ1-6; D not certain. Germline CDR1 and CDR2: MGHRA and YSYEKL. CDR3 length equals 17 residues. The germline V and J ends were trimmed by 1 base and 6 bases, with 16 bases remaining between them. CDR3 sequence (DNA): TGCGCCAGCAGCCAAGTTCGCCAGGCCTTGAGTAATTCACCCCTCCACTTT. It encodes CASSQVRQALSNSPLHF.

This clone was detected only once. The chain links TRBV6-5 to TRBJ2-1, with a possible D match to TRBD1 (6 bases). The V gene's germline CDR1 is MNHEY and CDR2 SVGAGI. This CDR3 spans 15 amino acids. The V and J ends lost 5 bases and 6 bases respectively, with 17 bases between them. CDR3 in amino acids: CASSPIRDNRNEQFF. The CDR3 coding sequence is TGTGCCAGCAGTCCAATCCGGGACAATCGCAATGAGCAGTTCTTC.

The CDR3 here is CASSLGDRENTIYF. The CDR3 nucleotides read TGTGCCAGCAGCTTGGGGGACAGGGAGAACACCATATATTTT. The rearrangement joins TRBV5-4 to TRBJ1-3; 9 bases match TRBD1. The CDR3 totals 14 residues. V trimming: 0 bases; J trimming: 7 bases; junction bases outside the gene matches: 2. CDR1 and CDR2 from the germline V gene are SGHNT and YYREEE (reference sequence).

V and J are TRBV28 and TRBJ2-7; TRBD1 agrees at 10 bases. The CDR3 is 16 amino acids. Unmatched junction bases numbered 11, after V lost 6 bases and J lost 3 bases. In germline, CDR1 is MDHEN, CDR2 SYDVKM. For the CDR3, the DNA is TGTGCCAGCAGCCGCCCCGGACAGGGGGGATACTACGAGCAGTACTTC. Amino acid sequence: CASSRPGQGGYYEQYF.

V usage is TRBV25-1 and J usage is TRBJ2-3; D is unresolved. Trimming shortened V by 2 bases and J by 3 bases, and 6 bases separated the two germline ends. CDR1 MGHDK and CDR2 SYGVNS come from the germline V gene. The length of the CDR3 is 13 residues. CDR3 sequence reads: CASSERRTDTQYF. The CDR3 DNA reads TGTGCCAGCAGTGAAAGGCGGACAGATACGCAGTATTTT.

The chain has TRBV5-1 and TRBJ2-3; maybe TRBD2 (6 bases). Germline V gene sequence: CDR1 SGHRS, CDR2 YFSETQ. Trimming took off 8 bases at V and 2 bases at J, with 12 bases between the two ends. The CDR3 covers 13 residues. This CDR3 is CASSGLNTDTQYF. The CDR3 DNA sequence: TGCGCCAGTTCGGGACTTAACACAGATACGCAGTATTTT. Variable domain in full (rest from reference TRBV5-1 and TRBJ2-3): KAGVTQTPRYLIKTRGQQVTLSCSPISGHRSVSWYQQTPGQGLQFLFEYFSETQRNKGNFPGRFSGRQFSNSRSEMNVSTLELGDSALYLCASSGLNTDTQYFGPGTRLTVL.

The rearrangement uses TRBV27 and TRBJ2-3; maybe TRBD2 (6 bases). Per the germline V gene, CDR1 is MNHEY and CDR2 is SMNVEV (reference sequence). V was pared by 6 bases and J by 3 bases, with 19 bases between. The CDR3 is made up of 16 amino acids. DNA of the CDR3: TGTGCCAGCAGGGAGCGGGTGACAGCAGTGACAGATACGCAGTATTTT. Encoded protein: CASRERVTAVTDTQYF.

The chain combines TRBV4-3 with TRBJ1-2, with a possible D match to TRBD1 (5 bases). The CDR3 spans 13 residues. The germline V and J ends were trimmed by 3 bases and 6 bases, with 11 bases remaining between them. Germline V lookup: CDR1 LGHNA, CDR2 YSLEER. CDR3 protein: CASSQTVVDGYTF. CDR3 sequence (DNA): TGCGCCAGCAGCCAGACAGTTGTGGATGGCTACACCTTC.

The chain uses TRBV6-6 and TRBJ2-2; D remains ambiguous. V lost 2 bases and J lost 5, with 12 bases in between. This CDR3 contains 15 residues. From germline, CDR1 is MNHNY and CDR2 SVGAGI (reference sequence). CDR3 coding DNA: TGTGCCAGCAGTTACCCCCAGGCTCCAACCGGGGAGCTGTTTTTT. It encodes CASSYPQAPTGELFF.

This rearrangement joins TRBV18 to TRBJ1-5, with D maybe TRBD1 (5 bases). Germline V gives CDR1 KGHSH, CDR2 LQKENI. Trimming shortened V by 2 bases and J by 5 bases, and 7 bases separated the two germline ends. The CDR3 totals 13 residues. In nucleotides, the CDR3 is TGTGCCAGCTCACCAGGGGGGGATCAGCCCCAGCATTTT. It translates to CASSPGGDQPQHF.

This clone was observed once. The chain is built from TRBV28 and TRBJ1-1; TRBD1 agrees at 9 bases. J lost 11 bases, V lost 5 bases, and 6 bases had no gene match. The CDR3 consists of 12 residues. The germline V gene has CDR1 MDHEN and CDR2 SYDVKM. CDR3 nucleotides: TGTGCCAGCAGTAGGGACAGGGTTACGGCTTTCTTT. As protein: CASSRDRVTAFF.

This clone was detected once. The chain combines TRBV4-3 with TRBJ1-2; D remains ambiguous. Germline CDR1 LGHNA, CDR2 YSLEER. With 3 bases removed from V and 7 bases from J, the gap between germline ends came to 15 bases. There are 14 residues in the CDR3. CDR3 protein: CASSHGTSAGGYTF. The CDR3 nucleotides are TGCGCCAGCAGCCACGGCACCTCGGCGGGTGGCTACACCTTC.